This T cell receptor beta chain is drawn from a study of PD-L1 blockade in urothelial cancer. Study-wide context: Men with urothelial cancer arising in the bladder made up most of the 29 patients. Blood analysis was done at 3 weeks (second dose) and 6 weeks after treatment began.

Locally advanced or metastatic urothelial carcinoma was diagnosed in the patients. Profiling relied on immunoSEQ multiplex PCR, and the TCRdb table lists in-frame clones only, not all of them. Among roughly 32,000 clones listed, 65% to 90% were seen once. Trimming stripped 7 bases from V and 0 bases from J, with 6 bases between. The CDR3 has 12 residues. Germline values: CDR1 LNHDA, CDR2 SQIVND (reference sequence). The gene calls are TRBV19 and TRBJ1-1; D is unclear. This TCR came from a man in his sixties with urothelial cancer. Here the sequenced sample was PBMCs, taken around atezolizumab (anti-PD-L1) treatment. DNA of the CDR3: TGTGCCAGTACCCGTATGAACACTGAAGCTTTCTTT. Its protein is CASTRMNTEAFF.